This TCR beta chain was found in a study of long-term antiretroviral therapy in people with HIV. Regarding the study as a whole: Although diversity increased after ART, it remained lower than in transplant donor controls. Repertoires with HIV possessed tighter CDR3 length spans than those of controls.

DNA was extracted from roughly 1-10 million thawed cryopreserved PBMC. Version v3.0 of the immunoSEQ assay ran at survey level. Roughly 35,000-55,000 T-cell genomes per sample were the sequencing target. The method was immunoSEQ multiplex PCR; TCRdb's version includes in-frame clones alone and lacks a portion of them. Among under 50,000 clones listed, 75% to 90% were seen once. Trimming cost V 4 bases and J 0 bases, with 11 bases left between them. The CDR3 is 14 amino acids. CDR1 SGDLS and CDR2 YYNGEE come from the germline V gene. In the case of this clone: What it binds is not known.

This receptor was identified in a woman aged 18 to 35 with HIV. The sequenced sample was unsorted PBMCs, obtained just before starting antiretroviral therapy. V gene TRBV9 combines with J gene TRBJ2-7; D not certain. The CDR3 spells CASSPRRSSYEQYF. The CDR3 DNA reads TGTGCCAGCAGCCCCCGACGGAGCTCCTACGAGCAGTACTTC. The variable domain in full, with the rest retrieved from reference TRBV9 and TRBJ2-7, is DSGVTQTPKHLITATGQRVTLRCSPRSGDLSVYWYQQSLDQGLQFLIQYYNGEERAKGNILERFSAQQFPDLHSELNLSSLELGDSALYFCASSPRRSSYEQYFGPGTRLTVT.